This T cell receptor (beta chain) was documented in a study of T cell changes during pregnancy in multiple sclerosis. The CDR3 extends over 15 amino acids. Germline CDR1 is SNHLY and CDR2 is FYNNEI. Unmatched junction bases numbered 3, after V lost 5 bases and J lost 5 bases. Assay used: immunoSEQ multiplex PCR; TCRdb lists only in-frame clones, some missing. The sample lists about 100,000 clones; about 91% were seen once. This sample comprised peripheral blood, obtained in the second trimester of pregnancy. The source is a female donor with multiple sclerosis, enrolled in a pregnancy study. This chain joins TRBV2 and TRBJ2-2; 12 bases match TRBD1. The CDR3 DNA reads TGTGCCAGCAGTCGGGACAGGGGGCGGACCGGGGAGCTGTTTTTT. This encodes CASSRDRGRTGELFF.